A single sample is the source of the 27 T cell receptor beta chains below, sequenced in a study of metastatic and nonmetastatic thyroid tumors. Patients underwent thyroid surgery, and none had received any treatment before it. MiXCR was used by TCRdb to re-call the PCR reads. There are fewer than 20,000 clones in the sample; roughly 22% occur only once, and 21% lies in the top ten. The specimen sequenced was adjacent normal tissue. These receptors originate from a female donor with papillary thyroid cancer or a benign thyroid nodule (not recorded which). Some clones in this sample may be carry-over from other donors' samples.

This clone has more than one count but fewer than ten. This chain links TRBV14 with TRBJ2-5; D not resolved. This CDR3 has 15 residues. Germline-derived CDR1 and CDR2 are SGHDN and FVKESK. V gave up 0 bases and J gave up 2 bases, with 10 bases separating them. DNA for the CDR3: TGTGCCAGCAGCCAAGATTACGGGTGGCAAGAGACCCAGTACTTC. Its translation is CASSQDYGWQETQYF.

Only a few counts were recorded for this clone. This may come from a read error, since a much larger clone is one base off. This chain joins TRBV12-3 or TRBV12-4 and TRBJ2-3; TRBD2 aligns across 9 bases. The CDR3 is 15 residues long. The chain's CDR3 is CAGSLGLASTDTQYF. The CDR3 DNA reads TGTGCCGGCAGTCTCGGACTAGCGTCTACAGATACGCAGTATTTT.

This clone was seen only a few times. This chain uses TRBV6-5 with TRBJ1-6; D is possibly TRBD1 (5 bases). CDR1 is MNHEY and CDR2 is SVGAGI in the germline V gene. V shed 10 bases and J shed 7 bases, with 14 bases lying between them. The CDR3 is 13 amino acids. The CDR3 is CATTFGGNSPLHF. Written as DNA, the CDR3 is TGTGCCACCACTTTTGGGGGAAATTCACCCCTCCACTTT.

The chain recombines TRBV6-1 with TRBJ2-7; weak D call: TRBD2 (6 bases). Germline V gene sequence: CDR1 MNHNS, CDR2 SASEGT. This CDR3 is built from 14 residues. Trimming pared 3 bases from V and 3 bases from J, leaving 12 bases between. CDR3 nucleotides: TGTGCCAGCAGTGAGGCGGGGTTCGTCTACGAGCAGTACTTC. The encoded protein is CASSEAGFVYEQYF.

This clone turned up a few times. The chain links TRBV6-5 to TRBJ2-3, with 8 bases lining up with TRBD1. Trimming removed 0 bases from V and 6 bases from J; junction bases left unmatched: 8. Germline V CDR1 and CDR2: MNHEY, SVGAGI. The CDR3 is 16 residues long. Here the CDR3 DNA reads TGTGCCAGCAGTTACTCAGCTCAGGGGGCAGCGGATACGCAGTATTTT. This sequence encodes CASSYSAQGAADTQYF.

Only a few counts were recorded for this clone. This chain joins TRBV6-1 and TRBJ1-1; D unresolved. CDR1 and CDR2 (germline): MNHNS, SASEGT. Deletions cut 4 bases from V and 4 bases from J, with 13 bases between. This CDR3 is 14 amino acids long. CDR3 sequence: CASSVQSLLTEAFF. CDR3 sequence (DNA): TGTGCCAGCAGTGTTCAGAGCCTCCTCACTGAAGCTTTCTTT.

This clone was counted a few times. The chain uses TRBV28 and TRBJ1-1; the D gene is possibly TRBD1 (6 bases). This CDR3 has 13 amino acids. Trimming pared 11 bases from V and 0 bases from J, leaving 13 bases between. Germline-derived CDR1 and CDR2 are MDHEN and SYDVKM. CDR3 sequence: CALGQKLNTEAFF. CDR3 DNA sequence: TGTGCCCTGGGACAAAAACTGAACACTGAAGCTTTCTTT.

The rearrangement joins TRBV6-1 to TRBJ2-3; D perhaps matches TRBD2 (5 bases). CDR1 MNHNS and CDR2 SASEGT come from the germline V gene. Trimming shortened V by 4 bases and J by 9 bases, and 8 bases separated the two germline ends. CDR3 length: 11 residues. In DNA form, the CDR3 reads TGTGCCAGCAGTGGGGAGCGGACGCAGTATTTT. Translating gives CASSGERTQYF.

DNA of the CDR3: TGTGCCAGCAGTGCGGGCTTTGGTACCTACGAGCAGTACTTC. It encodes CASSAGFGTYEQYF. This chain joins TRBV2 and TRBJ2-7; D gene ambiguous. This CDR3 comprises 14 residues. The ends were cut back, 4 bases at V and 2 bases at J, with 12 bases in the middle. The germline gives CDR1 SNHLY, CDR2 FYNNEI.

The chain combines TRBV28 with TRBJ2-5; perhaps TRBD2 as D (5 bases). The CDR3 is made up of 13 amino acids. The germline V and J ends were trimmed by 6 bases and 1 base, with 9 bases remaining between them. Germline V gene lookup returns CDR1 MDHEN and CDR2 SYDVKM. The CDR3 nucleotides read TGTGCCAGCAGCTTTGGAGGCCAAGAGACCCAGTACTTC. It translates to CASSFGGQETQYF.

The sample holds a few counts of this clone. This chain uses TRBV6-4 with TRBJ2-1; TRBD2 aligns across 10 bases. Germline-derived CDR1 and CDR2 are MRHNA and SNTAGT. The CDR3 contains 12 residues. J gave up 11 bases and V 3 bases, and 1 base lay outside the gene matches. CDR3 sequence reads: CASSELAGQQFF. The CDR3 nucleotides read TGTGCCAGCAGTGAACTAGCGGGACAGCAGTTCTTC.

This clone was seen more than once but under ten times. V is TRBV5-1 and J is TRBJ2-5; TRBD2 aligns across 13 bases. V lost 3 bases, J lost 5 bases, and 4 bases stayed unmatched. The CDR3 extends over 15 amino acids. CDR1 SGHRS and CDR2 YFSETQ come from the germline V gene. The DNA for the CDR3 is TGCGCCAGCAGCTCCACTAGCGGGAGGGTGGAGACCCAGTACTTC. It specifies CASSSTSGRVETQYF.

This clone was seen a handful of times. The rearrangement links TRBV12-5 to TRBJ2-1, with 9 bases that match TRBD2. The CDR3 is made up of 17 amino acids. Per germline, CDR1 LGHNT and CDR2 FRNRAP. V lost 2 bases, J lost 2 bases, and 7 bases stayed unmatched. The CDR3 nucleotides read TGTGCTAGTGGTTTGTCACTGACTAGCGGCACCTACAATGAGCAGTTCTTC. This translates into CASGLSLTSGTYNEQFF. Full variable domain (rest looked up from reference TRBV12-5 and TRBJ2-1): DARVTQTPRHKVTEMGQEVTMRCQPILGHNTVFWYRQTMMQGLELLAYFRNRAPLDDSGMPKDRFSAEMPDATLATLKIQPSEPRDSAVYFCASGLSLTSGTYNEQFFGPGTRLTVL.

This clone was seen more than once but under ten times. The chain employs TRBV27 and TRBJ2-1; D remains unclear. CDR3 size: 11 residues. The V end lost 4 bases, the J end lost 8 bases, and 6 bases lay between the germline ends. Per germline, CDR1 MNHEY and CDR2 SMNVEV (reference sequence). The CDR3, as DNA: TGTGCCAGCAGTTCTATGGATGAGCAGTTCTTC. Protein: CASSSMDEQFF.

The chain carries TRBV27 and TRBJ1-2; 8 bases fit TRBD1. V lost 2 bases, J lost 5 bases, and 10 bases stayed unmatched. This CDR3 region has 16 residues. The V gene's germline CDR1 is MNHEY and CDR2 SMNVEV (reference sequence). This CDR3 is CASSLDGQGPLYGYTF. In DNA form, the CDR3 reads TGTGCCAGCAGTTTAGACGGACAGGGCCCCCTTTATGGCTACACCTTC.

In the case of this clone: A read error is possible here, since a much larger clone lies one base away. The rearrangement joins TRBV7-8 to TRBJ2-7; D call uncertain. CDR3 length: 16 residues. Trimming removed 2 bases from V and 2 bases from J, with 16 bases in between. Germline V gives CDR1 SGHVS, CDR2 FQNEAQ. CDR3 protein: CASSLFALVGTYEQYF. The CDR3 bases are TGTGCCAGCAGCTTATTCGCCTTGGTTGGCACCTACGAGCAGTACTTC.

This clone was picked up a small number of times. This sequence joins TRBV5-8 and TRBJ2-7, with 10 bases fitting TRBD1. Trimming took 4 bases from V and 7 from J; bases not matched to a gene: 11. The CDR3 has 15 residues. Germline CDR1 SGHTS, CDR2 YDEGEE. In nucleotides, the CDR3 is TGTGCCAGCAGCGGACTGACAGGGGGCAAATCGGAGCAGTACTTC. Amino acid sequence: CASSGLTGGKSEQYF.

This rearrangement joins TRBV6-1 to TRBJ2-5; 8 bases align to TRBD2. J lost 2 bases, V lost 4 bases, and 15 bases had no gene match. The CDR3 is 18 amino acids. Germline-derived CDR1 and CDR2 are MNHNS and SASEGT. The DNA of the CDR3 is TGTGCCAGCAGTGGAAACGGCGCGGGGGGTGGCCTACAAGAGACCCAGTACTTC. This translates into CASSGNGAGGGLQETQYF.

The chain combines TRBV10-1 with TRBJ2-2, with 10 positions matching TRBD2. The length of the CDR3 is 15 residues. V lost 7 bases and J lost 6; bases outside the gene matches: 8. Per germline, CDR1 WNHNN and CDR2 SYGVQD (reference sequence). CDR3 sequence (DNA): TGCGCCAGCATCGAATCTAGCGGGAGCCCCGGGGAGCTGTTTTTT. Its protein product is CASIESSGSPGELFF.

Only a few counts were recorded for this clone. For the CDR3, the DNA is TGTGCCATCAGTGAGTCGACTGGACTAGCTTCCTACAATGAGCAGTTCTTC. This encodes CAISESTGLASYNEQFF. This chain uses TRBV10-3 with TRBJ2-1; TRBD2 aligns across 8 bases. Per the germline V gene, CDR1 is ENHRY and CDR2 is SYGVKD. V lost 0 bases, J lost 1 base, and 5 bases stayed unmatched. The CDR3 totals 17 residues.

The chain has TRBV27 and TRBJ2-7; 13 nucleotides align to TRBD2. Per the germline V gene, CDR1 is MNHEY and CDR2 is SMNVEV (reference sequence). The CDR3 consists of 16 residues. Losses at the gene ends were 7 bases for V and 3 bases for J; bases not matched to a gene: 9. CDR3 sequence (DNA): TGTGCCAGCAAGACCTCCGGGACTAGCGGGGTCTACGAGCAGTACTTC. Amino acid sequence: CASKTSGTSGVYEQYF.

This clone was recorded a few times. The rearrangement links TRBV6-1 to TRBJ1-2, with D unclear. The CDR3 runs to 12 residues. Germline V gene sequence: CDR1 MNHNS, CDR2 SASEGT. Trimming took off 4 bases at V and 3 bases at J, with 6 bases between the two ends. CDR3 sequence: CASSGFDYGYTF. CDR3 sequence (DNA): TGTGCCAGCAGTGGCTTTGACTATGGCTACACCTTC.

A remark on this clone: The sample contains more than one DNA sequence encoding this CDR3. The rearrangement links TRBV15 to TRBJ2-5, with TRBD2 matching over 7 bases. The germline V gene encodes CDR1 LNHNV and CDR2 YYDKDF (reference sequence). The CDR3 has 13 residues. V trimming: 2 bases; J trimming: 4 bases; junction bases outside the gene matches: 1. CDR3 in amino acids: CATSRIAGETQYF. The CDR3 DNA is TGTGCCACCAGCAGAATAGCGGGAGAGACCCAGTACTTC.

A few counts support this clone. The chain recombines TRBV2 with TRBJ2-1; D remains unclear. This CDR3 spans 12 amino acids. CDR1 is SNHLY and CDR2 is FYNNEI in the germline V gene. V was trimmed by 8 bases and J by 5 bases, leaving 10 bases between them. DNA of the CDR3: TGTGCCAGCGGAGAGACCCACAATGAGCAGTTCTTC. It yields the protein CASGETHNEQFF.

The CDR3 DNA reads TGTGCCAGCAGTTCCCAGGGAGGGAGCACTGAAGCTTTCTTT. Protein sequence: CASSSQGGSTEAFF. This rearrangement joins TRBV27 to TRBJ1-1, with D possibly TRBD1 on 5 matching bases. Per germline, CDR1 MNHEY and CDR2 SMNVEV (reference sequence). The CDR3 length is 14 residues. V dropped 4 bases and J dropped 4 bases, with 13 bases sitting between them.

V is TRBV4-1 and J is TRBJ2-7; TRBD2 is a possible D gene (5 bases). The ends were cut back, 0 bases at V and 4 bases at J, with 13 bases in the middle. The CDR3 length is 15 residues. Germline V lookup: CDR1 MGHRA, CDR2 YSYEKL. This CDR3 reads CASSQDQNRGYEQYF. CDR3 DNA sequence: TGCGCCAGCAGCCAAGATCAGAATAGAGGGTACGAGCAGTACTTC.

The rearrangement links TRBV7-3 to TRBJ2-3, with TRBD2 matching 7 bases. V was clipped by 5 bases and J by 5 bases; unmatched bases: 7. Per germline, CDR1 SGHTA and CDR2 FQGTGA. CDR3 length: 14 residues. The CDR3: CASSRGLDGDTQYF. The CDR3 bases are TGTGCCAGCAGCCGAGGACTAGATGGAGATACGCAGTATTTT. Filled out from reference TRBV7-3 and TRBJ2-3, the complete variable domain reads GAGVSQTPSNKVTEKGKYVELRCDPISGHTALYWYRQSLGQGPEFLIYFQGTGAADDSGLPNDRFFAVRPEGSVSTLKIQRTERGDSAVYLCASSRGLDGDTQYFGPGTRLTVL.